These T cell receptor beta chains were read from a single sample in a study of T-cell reconstitution after alpha-beta-depleted transplantation in children. TCRdb passed the PCR reads through MiXCR, listing each CDR3 protein once. This sample has over 400,000 distinct CDR3 sequences, with roughly an eighth found just once. Source: PBMCs from the stem cell graft donor, taken from the stem cell graft. The source of these receptors is a human donor who donated a stem cell graft to a child with combined immunodeficiency. The CDR3 runs from the conserved cysteine through the conserved F or W. Fields, in order: CDR3 DNA, CDR3 protein, V gene, clone size, D gene, J gene. The D gene is left open where the match is weak. Clone size is not always given. Where it is, it says once, few, many or a class for expanded clones.

DNA: TGCAGTTACCGGGACAACGAGTACAATGAGCAGTTCTTC; CDR3: CSYRDNEYNEQFF; V: TRBV29-1; size: few; D: NA; J: TRBJ2-1
DNA: TGTGCCAGCAGGGGTCCAGGCGACGAGCAGTACTTC; CDR3: CASRGPGDEQYF; V: TRBV6-6; size: NA; D: NA; J: TRBJ2-7
DNA: TGCGCCAGCAGCCACCTACAAATGGTCACAGATACGCAGTATTTT; CDR3: CASSHLQMVTDTQYF; V: TRBV5-1; size: few; D: NA; J: TRBJ2-3
DNA: TGTGCCAGCAGCTTAAATTATGTGACAGATACGCAGTATTTT; CDR3: CASSLNYVTDTQYF; V: TRBV7-3; size: many; D: NA; J: TRBJ2-3
DNA: TGCAGTGCTCTCACTAGCGGGAGGCCCGAGCAGTACTTC; CDR3: CSALTSGRPEQYF; V: TRBV20-1; size: NA; D: TRBD2; J: TRBJ2-7
DNA: TGTGCCACCAGTAGGTCCAAAAACATTCAGTACTTC; CDR3: CATSRSKNIQYF; V: TRBV24-1; size: NA; D: NA; J: TRBJ2-4
DNA: TGTGCCAGCAGTTATCGGGGGACAGGGAAGGCCTACGAGCAGTACTTC; CDR3: CASSYRGTGKAYEQYF; V: TRBV6-2/TRBV6-3; size: NA; D: TRBD1; J: TRBJ2-7
DNA: TGTGCCGTGGGACAGCACACCGGGGAGCTGTTTTTT; CDR3: CAVGQHTGELFF; V: TRBV24-1; size: NA; D: TRBD1; J: TRBJ2-2
DNA: TGTGCCAGCAGCAACCGGACAGAGCCCCAGCATTTT; CDR3: CASSNRTEPQHF; V: TRBV7-9; size: few; D: NA; J: TRBJ1-5
DNA: TGTGCCAGCAATTACGACAGTTTCTATGAGCAGTTCTTC; CDR3: CASNYDSFYEQFF; V: TRBV6-2/TRBV6-3; size: NA; D: NA; J: TRBJ2-1
DNA: TGTGCCAGCAGCTTAGGACTAGCGGGAGAACAAGAGACCCAGTACTTC; CDR3: CASSLGLAGEQETQYF; V: TRBV11-2; size: few; D: TRBD2; J: TRBJ2-5
DNA: TGCGCCAGCAGCCAAGATCTGGGACAGGGGGGGTCTGGGGCCAACGTCCTGACTTTC; CDR3: CASSQDLGQGGSGANVLTF; V: TRBV4-3; size: few; D: TRBD1; J: TRBJ2-6
DNA: TGTGCCACCATTATACAGGGAGGGGCCGCCAATCAGCCCCAGCATTTT; CDR3: CATIIQGGAANQPQHF; V: TRBV15; size: many; D: NA; J: TRBJ1-5
DNA: TGTGCCACCTTGGGGGACACTCACAATGAGCAGTTCTTC; CDR3: CATLGDTHNEQFF; V: TRBV24-1; size: many; D: NA; J: TRBJ2-1
DNA: TGCAGCGTTGAAGTCCAGAACTATGGCTACACCTTC; CDR3: CSVEVQNYGYTF; V: TRBV29-1; size: many; D: NA; J: TRBJ1-2
DNA: TGCAGTGCTATGTACAGGGGGAGGACGGACACTGAAGCTTTCTTT; CDR3: CSAMYRGRTDTEAFF; V: TRBV20-1; size: few; D: TRBD1; J: TRBJ1-1
DNA: TGCAGCGTTCCAGACAGTCACAATGAGCAGTTCTTC; CDR3: CSVPDSHNEQFF; V: TRBV29-1; size: many; D: NA; J: TRBJ2-1
DNA: TGTGCCAGCAGTTACGAGCAGGGTGTTTCCTATGGCTACACCTTC; CDR3: CASSYEQGVSYGYTF; V: TRBV6-5; size: many; D: NA; J: TRBJ1-2
DNA: TGCGCCAGCAGTCCGGGACAGGGGGAGCCCGGGGAGCTGTTTTTT; CDR3: CASSPGQGEPGELFF; V: TRBV5-1; size: NA; D: TRBD1; J: TRBJ2-2
DNA: TGTGCCAGCAGTGAAGGGGGGTACAGAGGCTACACCTTC; CDR3: CASSEGGYRGYTF; V: TRBV2; size: few; D: NA; J: TRBJ1-2
DNA: TGCGCCAGCAGCTTGGGGGCTAGCAGCTTCTCCTACAATGAGCAGTTCTTC; CDR3: CASSLGASSFSYNEQFF; V: TRBV5-1; size: few; D: NA; J: TRBJ2-1
DNA: TGCGCCAGCAGCCAAGATCGGGGGGCAGGGAATGGCTACACCTTC; CDR3: CASSQDRGAGNGYTF; V: TRBV4-3; size: NA; D: NA; J: TRBJ1-2
DNA: TGTGCCAGCTCACCACGGGGTCCCGGACCCTCGACCCCTAATGAGCAGTTCTTC; CDR3: CASSPRGPGPSTPNEQFF; V: TRBV18; size: NA; D: NA; J: TRBJ2-1
DNA: TGTGCCATGATGGGGGACACCAGTTACGAGCAGTACTTC; CDR3: CAMMGDTSYEQYF; V: TRBV10-3; size: NA; D: NA; J: TRBJ2-7
DNA: TGTGCCATCAGTGAGTCGCCCAACTACGAGCAGTACTTC; CDR3: CAISESPNYEQYF; V: TRBV10-3; size: few; D: NA; J: TRBJ2-7
DNA: TGTGCCAGCAGTTTACCAGGGGGGTCGGAAGCTTTCTTT; CDR3: CASSLPGGSEAFF; V: TRBV12-3/TRBV12-4; size: NA; D: TRBD1; J: TRBJ1-1
DNA: TGTGCCAGCAGCTTGCCGGGCTTTGGGGAAAAACTGTTTTTT; CDR3: CASSLPGFGEKLFF; V: TRBV5-6; size: NA; D: NA; J: TRBJ1-4
DNA: TGTGCCAGCAGCTATGGGGATCCCCAAACAGGGGAAGCTTTCTTT; CDR3: CASSYGDPQTGEAFF; V: TRBV7-9; size: few; D: NA; J: TRBJ1-1
DNA: TGTGCCAGCAGTTACTCCGGGGGGACAGGGGAGACCCAGTACTTC; CDR3: CASSYSGGTGETQYF; V: TRBV6-5; size: few; D: TRBD1; J: TRBJ2-5
DNA: TGTGCCAGCAGAACAACAGGGAGAGATGAGCAGTTCTTC; CDR3: CASRTTGRDEQFF; V: TRBV7-2; size: few; D: NA; J: TRBJ2-1
DNA: TGCAGTGCTGAGACCGGGACTAGCGTGGAAGATGAGCAGTTCTTC; CDR3: CSAETGTSVEDEQFF; V: TRBV20-1; size: NA; D: TRBD2; J: TRBJ2-1
DNA: TGTGCCAGCAGTTACTACCAAAATGAGCAGTTCTTC; CDR3: CASSYYQNEQFF; V: TRBV6-2/TRBV6-3; size: few; D: NA; J: TRBJ2-1